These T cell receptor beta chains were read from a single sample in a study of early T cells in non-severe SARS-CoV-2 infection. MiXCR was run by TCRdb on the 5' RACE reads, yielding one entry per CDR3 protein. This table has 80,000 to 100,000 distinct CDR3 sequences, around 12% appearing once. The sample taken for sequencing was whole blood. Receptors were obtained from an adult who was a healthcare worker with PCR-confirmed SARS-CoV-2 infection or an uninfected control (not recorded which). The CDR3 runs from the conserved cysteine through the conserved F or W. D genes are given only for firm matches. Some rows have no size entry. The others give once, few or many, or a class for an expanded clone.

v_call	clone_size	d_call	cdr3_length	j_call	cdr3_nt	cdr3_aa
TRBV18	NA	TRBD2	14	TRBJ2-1	TGTGCCAGCTCTCAACCGGGACTAGCAGCTGAGCAGTTCTTC	CASSQPGLAAEQFF
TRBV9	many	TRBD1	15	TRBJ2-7	TGTGCCAGCAGCGTAGCAGGACAGGGGGCGCGCGAGCAGTACTTC	CASSVAGQGAREQYF
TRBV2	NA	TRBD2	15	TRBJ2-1	TGTGCCAGCAGTGATGGGCTAGCGGGAGTGGGTGAGCAGTTCTTC	CASSDGLAGVGEQFF
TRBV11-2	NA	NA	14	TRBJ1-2	TGTGCCAGCAGCCCGGACAGCAATAACTATGGCTACACCTTC	CASSPDSNNYGYTF
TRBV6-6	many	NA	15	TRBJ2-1	TGTGCCAGCAGAGCACGGGGGCAGGTCTACAATGAGCAGTTCTTC	CASRARGQVYNEQFF
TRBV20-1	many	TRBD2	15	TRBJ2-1	TGCAGTGCTAGTAAGACTAGCGGGAGTATTGGTGAGCAGTTCTTC	CSASKTSGSIGEQFF
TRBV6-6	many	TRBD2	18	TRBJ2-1	TGTGCCAGCAGTTACTCTGGTCAGGGACTAGCGGGACTGAGTGAGCAGTTCTTC	CASSYSGQGLAGLSEQFF
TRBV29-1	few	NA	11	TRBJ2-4	TGCAGCGTTGAAAAGGGAAACATTCAGTACTTC	CSVEKGNIQYF
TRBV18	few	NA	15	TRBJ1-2	TGTGCCAGCTCACCACTTCAGGGAGAGGGGTATGGCTACACCTTC	CASSPLQGEGYGYTF
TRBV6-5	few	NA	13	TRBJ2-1	TGTGCCAGCAGTCAAAGAATCAACAATGAGCAGTTCTTC	CASSQRINNEQFF
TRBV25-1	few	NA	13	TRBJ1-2	TGTGCCAGCAGTTCGGGGCAGGCCTATGGCTACACCTTC	CASSSGQAYGYTF
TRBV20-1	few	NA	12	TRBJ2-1	TGCAGTGCTAGCGCTCTTTCGAATGAGCAGTTCTTC	CSASALSNEQFF
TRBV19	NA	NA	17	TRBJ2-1	TGTGCCAGTAGTATATATCCGCTTGGGGTGACCTACAATGAGCAGTTCTTC	CASSIYPLGVTYNEQFF
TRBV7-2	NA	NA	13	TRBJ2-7	TGTGCCAGCAGCTTAGGAGTATCCTACGTGCAGTACTTC	CASSLGVSYVQYF
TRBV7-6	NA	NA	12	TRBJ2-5	TGTGCCAGCACCGGCTGGCAAGAGACCCAGTACTTC	CASTGWQETQYF
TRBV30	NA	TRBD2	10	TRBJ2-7	TGTGCCTGGGGGACTAGCGTACAGTACTTC	CAWGTSVQYF
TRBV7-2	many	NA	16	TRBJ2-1	TGTGCCAGCAGCTTAGGACGGCAGGGGTCGAGGAATGAGCAGTTCTTC	CASSLGRQGSRNEQFF
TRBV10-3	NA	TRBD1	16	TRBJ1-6	TGTGCCATCGGGGCCGTAACAGGGGAGAGCAATTCACCCCTCCACTTT	CAIGAVTGESNSPLHF
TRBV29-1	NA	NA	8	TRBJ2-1	TGCAGCGTTGTAAATCAGTTCTTC	CSVVNQFF
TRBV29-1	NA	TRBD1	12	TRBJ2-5	TGCAGCGGGACCACAGGGGTGGAGACCCAGTACTTC	CSGTTGVETQYF
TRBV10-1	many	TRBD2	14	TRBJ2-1	TGCGCCAGCAGGACAGGACTAGCTGGGGATGAGCAGTTCTTC	CASRTGLAGDEQFF
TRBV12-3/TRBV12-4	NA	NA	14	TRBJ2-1	TGTGCCAGCAGTTTTTTGGGGGGATACAATGAGCAGTTCTTC	CASSFLGGYNEQFF
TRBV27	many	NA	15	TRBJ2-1	TGTGCCAGCAGCAGGGAGATGGGATCCTACAATGAGCAGTTCTTC	CASSREMGSYNEQFF
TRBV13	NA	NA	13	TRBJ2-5	TGTGCCAGCAGCTCGAACCCGGAAGAGACCCAGTACTTC	CASSSNPEETQYF
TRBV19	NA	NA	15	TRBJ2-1	TGTGCCAGTAGTAAAGTCGGGGGTTCCTACAATGAGCAGTTCTTC	CASSKVGGSYNEQFF
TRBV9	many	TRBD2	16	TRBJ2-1	TGTGCCAGCAGCGATGAAGGACTAGCGAGATACAATGAGCAGTTCTTC	CASSDEGLARYNEQFF
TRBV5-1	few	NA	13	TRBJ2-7	TGCGCCAGCAGCCAGGACCTCGACTACGAGCAGTACTTC	CASSQDLDYEQYF
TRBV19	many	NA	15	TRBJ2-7	TGTGCCAGTAGTATAAGGGACGGATTCTCCTACGAGCAGTACTTC	CASSIRDGFSYEQYF
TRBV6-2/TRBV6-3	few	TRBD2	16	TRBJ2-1	TGTGCCAGCAGTCCTTATAGCGGGGGAAACTACAATGAGCAGTTCTTC	CASSPYSGGNYNEQFF
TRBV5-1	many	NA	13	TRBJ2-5	TGCGCCAGCAGCTCGTTAAGGGTGGAGACCCAGTACTTC	CASSSLRVETQYF
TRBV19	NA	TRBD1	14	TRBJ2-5	TGTGCCAGCCAGGACAGGGGGCGCGCAGAGACCCAGTACTTC	CASQDRGRAETQYF
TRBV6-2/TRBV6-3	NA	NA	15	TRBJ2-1	TGTGCCAGCATCCCCCGGGGAACTATCTACAATGAGCAGTTCTTC	CASIPRGTIYNEQFF
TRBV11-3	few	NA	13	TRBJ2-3	TGTGCCAGCAGCTACAGAGGGGCAGATACGCAGTATTTT	CASSYRGADTQYF
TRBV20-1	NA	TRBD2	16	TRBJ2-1	TGCAGTGCTATCCCCGGACTAGCGGGAGTACTCCATGAGCAGTTCTTC	CSAIPGLAGVLHEQFF
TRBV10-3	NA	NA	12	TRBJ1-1	TGTGCCATCAGGTCCAGGGACACTGAAGCTTTCTTT	CAIRSRDTEAFF
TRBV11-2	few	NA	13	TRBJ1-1	TGTGCCAGCAGCTTAGAATGGGGCACTGAAGCTTTCTTT	CASSLEWGTEAFF
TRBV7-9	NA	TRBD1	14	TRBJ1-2	TGTGCCAGCAGACCTAAGACAGGGGGCCTTGGCTACACCTTC	CASRPKTGGLGYTF
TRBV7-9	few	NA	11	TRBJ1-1	TGTGCCAGCAGCCCGTTTACTGAAGCTTTCTTT	CASSPFTEAFF
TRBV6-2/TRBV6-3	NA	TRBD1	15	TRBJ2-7	TGTGCCAGCAGTTACTCGGACAGGGGGCCCTACGAGCAGTACTTC	CASSYSDRGPYEQYF
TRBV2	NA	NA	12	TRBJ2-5	TGTGCCAGCAGTGCGCAGCAGGAGACCCAGTACTTC	CASSAQQETQYF